This TCR beta chain comes out of a study of regulatory T cells in long-lasting Graves disease. Construction of the TCR beta libraries employed iRepertoire HTBI primers in conjunction with Arm-PCR of CDR3 regions. A single record per CDR3 protein comes from TCRdb applying MiXCR to the multiplex PCR reads. The table lists around 460,000 distinct CDR3 sequences, 22% of them singletons. Time point indicated: persistent/refractory GD, antithyroid drugs over 5 years with positive TRAb. Preparation of the TCR library used RNA extracted from PBMCs. V shed 2 bases and J 8 bases; nucleotides not matched to a gene: 11. The CDR3 consists of 16 residues. The V gene's germline CDR1 is SGHRS and CDR2 YFSETQ.

The TCR sequence derives from a female donor with Graves disease. The sample here was peripheral blood mononuclear cells (PBMCs), taken when the disease was refractory, from a patient treated with antithyroid drugs. V usage is TRBV5-1 and J usage is TRBJ2-4; 9 bases match TRBD1. CDR3 DNA sequence: TGCGCCAGCAGCTTTGGTTTAGGACAGGGGAAAGACATTCAGTACTTC. Translation gives CASSFGLGQGKDIQYF.